Listed below are T cell receptor beta chains from one sample, sequenced in a study of CD8 T cells in Susac syndrome. TCRdb re-called the immunoSEQ multiplex PCR reads through MiXCR, storing one row per CDR3 protein. The repertoire holds around 300,000 distinct CDR3 sequences, roughly nine tenths seen once, with approximately 0.065% in the top ten. Sequenced material: CD4+ T cells from PBMCs. The receptors shown here come from a human donor with multiple sclerosis. CDR3s include the opening cysteine and the closing phenylalanine or tryptophan. Each record gives: V gene, J gene, clone size, D gene, CDR3 DNA, CDR3 protein. The D gene is left open where the match is weak. Part of the rows lack a size; the others show once, few, many or a class for expanded clones.

TRBV29-1,TRBJ1-1,NA,NA,TGCAGCGTTGAAGAGAACACTGAAGCTTTCTTT,CSVEENTEAFF
TRBV5-1,TRBJ2-5,once,TRBD1,TGCGCCAGCAGCTCCCGGGGACAGGGCCAAGAGACCCAGTACTTC,CASSSRGQGQETQYF
TRBV19,TRBJ2-1,NA,NA,TGTGCCACACGCACAGGGTGGCCGACCTACAATGAGCAGTTCTTC,CATRTGWPTYNEQFF
TRBV12-3/TRBV12-4,TRBJ1-6,NA,NA,TGTGCCAGCAGGATCCGGGACTTTTCCGGAAGAGGCTCACCCCTCCACTTT,CASRIRDFSGRGSPLHF
TRBV27,TRBJ2-7,NA,TRBD1,TGTGCCAGCAGACCCGGGACAGGGAACTACGAGCAGTACTTC,CASRPGTGNYEQYF
TRBV19,TRBJ2-3,NA,TRBD2,TGTGCCAGTAGTAAACTAGCGGGGGACACAGATACGCAGTATTTT,CASSKLAGDTDTQYF
TRBV3-1,TRBJ2-7,NA,NA,TGTGCCAGCAGCCAACATGCTGTGGGAGAGCAGTACTTC,CASSQHAVGEQYF
TRBV29-1,TRBJ2-5,NA,NA,TGCAGAGTGGACAGATACCAAGAAGAGACCCAGTACTTC,CRVDRYQEETQYF
TRBV6-6,TRBJ1-2,once,TRBD1,TGTGCCAGCAGTGATCGACAGGGTGGCTATGGCTACACCTTC,CASSDRQGGYGYTF
TRBV6-4,TRBJ1-2,once,NA,TGTGCCGGCAGGGACCCGACAGAAGGCTATGGCTACACCTTC,CAGRDPTEGYGYTF
TRBV2,TRBJ2-6,NA,NA,TGTGCCAGCAGCGACCTAAGCTCTGGGGCCAACGTCCTGACTTTC,CASSDLSSGANVLTF
TRBV7-6,TRBJ1-1,NA,NA,TGTGCCAGCGGTACCAGGGTATCGGACACTGAAGCTTTCTTT,CASGTRVSDTEAFF
TRBV19,TRBJ2-1,NA,NA,TGTGCCAGTAGTATCCTTCGCGAGACGAGAGGGAGTGAGCAGTTCTTC,CASSILRETRGSEQFF
TRBV18,TRBJ2-7,NA,TRBD1,TGTGCCAGCTCACCCGGGACAGGGGCCCCCCAGTACTTC,CASSPGTGAPQYF
TRBV18,TRBJ2-7,once,TRBD1,TGTGCCAGCTCCCCCCAGGGGGTAGCGAACTACGAGCAGTACTTC,CASSPQGVANYEQYF
TRBV9,TRBJ2-5,NA,TRBD1,TGTGCCAGCAGCACCCAGACAGGGTCTGGGGAGACCCAGTACTTC,CASSTQTGSGETQYF
TRBV7-2,TRBJ1-4,NA,NA,TGTGCCAGCAGACCGCCCGGGGCTAATGAAAAACTGTTTTTT,CASRPPGANEKLFF
TRBV29-1,TRBJ1-2,once,NA,TGCAGCGCCCAGGGGATTAACTATGGCTACACCTTC,CSAQGINYGYTF
TRBV10-3,TRBJ2-1,NA,NA,TGTGCCATCAGTGAGTCGAATCGTAAGGTAGGGCAGTTCTTC,CAISESNRKVGQFF
TRBV7-8,TRBJ2-2,NA,NA,TGTGCCAGCAGCTTAGATTTTTGGAGGAACACCGGGGAGCTGTTTTTT,CASSLDFWRNTGELFF
TRBV9,TRBJ2-3,NA,NA,TGTGCCAGCAGCGTCGGGACCACCCCCGATACGCAGTATTTT,CASSVGTTPDTQYF
TRBV24-1,TRBJ2-1,NA,TRBD2,TGTGCCACCAGTGTCCGGGGGGAGGAGCAGTTCTTC,CATSVRGEEQFF
TRBV5-1,TRBJ2-5,NA,TRBD1,TGCGCCAGCAGCAGGGGACAGTATTCAGAGACCCAGTACTTC,CASSRGQYSETQYF
TRBV20-1,TRBJ1-3,NA,NA,TGCAGTGCCCCGGGCCACCCGGGAAACACCATATATTTT,CSAPGHPGNTIYF
TRBV15,TRBJ2-3,NA,NA,TGTGCCACCAGCAGAGGGGAGGCGGGACCCTCAGATACGCAGTATTTT,CATSRGEAGPSDTQYF
TRBV18,TRBJ2-7,NA,TRBD2,TGTGCCAGCTCACTCCGGTCTAGCGGTCCCTACGAGCAGTACTTC,CASSLRSSGPYEQYF
TRBV15,TRBJ2-1,NA,NA,TGTGCCACCAGCAGTGCCGTTGGGGGAAATGAGCAGTTCTTC,CATSSAVGGNEQFF
TRBV5-1,TRBJ2-1,NA,TRBD2,TGCGCCAGCAGCTCGGGGGGTCTCGCACAAGGGAATGAGCAGTTCTTC,CASSSGGLAQGNEQFF
TRBV29-1,TRBJ2-5,NA,NA,TGCAGCGTTGCGGTCCTAGGTGGGGGGAGCGTTACCGAGACCCAGTACTTC,CSVAVLGGGSVTETQYF
TRBV6-1,TRBJ1-2,NA,NA,TGTGCCAGCAGTGTCCAACTAGGGATCAACTATGGCTACACCTTC,CASSVQLGINYGYTF
TRBV7-6,TRBJ1-4,NA,NA,TGTGCCAGCAGTTACAGGGCGTTTTCAACTAATGAAAAACTGTTTTTT,CASSYRAFSTNEKLFF
TRBV3-1,TRBJ2-3,NA,NA,TGTGCCAGCAGCCGCCGGGAAGAGGGAACAGATACGCAGTATTTT,CASSRREEGTDTQYF
TRBV9,TRBJ2-3,NA,NA,TGTGCCAGCAGCGTAGCGACAGGCCAACCCATCCGAGCCACAGATACGCAGTATTTT,CASSVATGQPIRATDTQYF
TRBV29-1,TRBJ2-1,NA,TRBD2,TGCAGCGTTGCGACTAGCGGGGATATATACAATGAGCAGTTCTTC,CSVATSGDIYNEQFF
TRBV18,TRBJ1-2,NA,NA,TGTGCCAGCTCACCTATACGAGCTTACCGGGACGCGGACTATGGCTACACCTTC,CASSPIRAYRDADYGYTF
TRBV2,TRBJ1-1,NA,NA,TGTGCCAGCAGGCCCCAGGGAGGAAACACTGAAGCTTTCTTT,CASRPQGGNTEAFF
TRBV4-1,TRBJ2-2,NA,NA,TGCGCCAGCAGCCAAACGGGACCGAGCACCGGGGAGCTGTTTTTT,CASSQTGPSTGELFF
TRBV19,TRBJ2-7,NA,TRBD1,TGTGCCAGTAGTATTGGACAGGCAGAGGTCGAGCAGTACTTC,CASSIGQAEVEQYF
TRBV19,TRBJ2-1,once,NA,TGTGCCAGTAGTATAGCCGGATTCCGGGGTGAGCAGTTCTTC,CASSIAGFRGEQFF
TRBV20-1,TRBJ2-5,NA,NA,TGCAGTGCGGGCGTAGGTCCCGCCGAGCTGGAGACCCAGTACTTC,CSAGVGPAELETQYF
TRBV7-8,TRBJ2-2,NA,NA,TGTGCCAGCAGCTTAGTAGGTAGCGGGAACACCGGGGAGCTGTTTTTT,CASSLVGSGNTGELFF
TRBV6-2/TRBV6-3,TRBJ2-7,NA,TRBD2,TGTGCCAGCAGTCTCGGACTAGCGAGTGCCTACGAGCAGTACTTC,CASSLGLASAYEQYF
TRBV19,TRBJ1-5,NA,NA,TGTGCCAGTAGTATAGGAACAGGGCGCAATCAGCCCCAGCATTTT,CASSIGTGRNQPQHF
TRBV30,TRBJ1-5,NA,TRBD1,TGTGCCTGGAGTGGGGGGGACAGGGCCCGGCCCCAGCATTTT,CAWSGGDRARPQHF
TRBV15,TRBJ2-3,NA,NA,TGTGCCACCAGCAGAGTCGCGAGAGTGGATACGCAGTATTTT,CATSRVARVDTQYF
TRBV6-2/TRBV6-3,TRBJ2-7,NA,NA,TGTGCCAGCAGAGGAACGGGCGCCTACGAGCAGTACTTC,CASRGTGAYEQYF
TRBV7-9,TRBJ1-4,NA,NA,TGTGCCAGCAGCCGGCGAACGGGGCAGGGCCGAACCATATATGAAAAACTGTTTTTT,CASSRRTGQGRTIYEKLFF
TRBV7-9,TRBJ1-3,NA,NA,TGTGCCAGCAGCTTAGTTGGCGGGGGCTCTGGAAACACCATATATTTT,CASSLVGGGSGNTIYF
TRBV28,TRBJ2-7,NA,NA,TGTGCCAGCCGCCTCGCGAATCCGTACGAGCAGTACTTC,CASRLANPYEQYF
TRBV7-3,TRBJ1-5,NA,TRBD1,TGTGCCAGCAGCTTTGAAGGGGACAGGGGGCGTACCAATCAGCCCCAGCATTTT,CASSFEGDRGRTNQPQHF
TRBV12-3/TRBV12-4,TRBJ1-1,NA,NA,TGTGCCAGCAGTCCCATCAGGAGGTACACTGAAGCTTTCTTT,CASSPIRRYTEAFF
TRBV20-1,TRBJ1-5,NA,NA,TGCAGTGCTAGCCCACCCGGGCAGGACTTCAATCAGCCCCAGCATTTT,CSASPPGQDFNQPQHF